A selection of T cell receptor beta chains follows, all from one sample in a study of cytomegalovirus exposure and HLA in healthy donors. TCRdb keeps only in-frame clones here, not all; method: immunoSEQ multiplex PCR. This sample has 150,000 to 180,000 clones, with around nine tenths found just once. Input material: PBMCs. The receptors stem from a man aged 18 to 30 in good health and CMV-seropositive. CDR3s include the opening cysteine and the closing phenylalanine or tryptophan. The order of the fields is clone size, D gene, J gene, V gene, CDR3 DNA, CDR3 protein. D genes are given only for firm matches. For some rows the clone size is stated as once, few or many, or as a class when expanded; others skip it.

. TRBD1 TRBJ2-7 TRBV27 TGTGCCAGCAGTTTGGGACAGGGGGCGGCCGAGCAGTACTTC CASSLGQGAAEQYF
once . TRBJ2-4 TRBV9 TGTGCCAGCAGCGGGGGGGACAGCCCAGACATTCAGTACTTC CASSGGDSPDIQYF
. TRBD1 TRBJ2-7 TRBV29-1 TGCAGCGCTGAGTTCTCCGGGACAGGGTCCCTCTACGAGCAGTACTTC CSAEFSGTGSLYEQYF
. . TRBJ1-1 TRBV27 TGTGCCAGCAGCTTACTCCTTCTTGGGCCGGGGGGCACTGAAGCTTTCTTT CASSLLLLGPGGTEAFF
. TRBD2 TRBJ2-1 TRBV11-2 TGTGCCAGCAGCTCCGGGGGGACTAGCGGGAGGGAGGCCTACAATGAGCAGTTCTTC CASSSGGTSGREAYNEQFF
. . TRBJ2-1 TRBV7-9 TGTGCCAGCAGCTCTAGTTCGGAGCAGTTCTTC CASSSSSEQFF
. . TRBJ2-7 TRBV19 TGTGCCAGTAGTATGTCCCTCGCCTACGAGCAGTACTTC CASSMSLAYEQYF
. . TRBJ2-7 TRBV9 TGTGCCAGCAGCGAGGCGGACACCCACTCCTACGAGCAGTACTTC CASSEADTHSYEQYF
. TRBD2 TRBJ2-7 TRBV18 TGTGCCAGCTCACCATCGGCGGGAGTTTCCTACGAGCAGTACTTC CASSPSAGVSYEQYF
. . TRBJ1-2 TRBV4-3 TGCGCCAGCAGCCGATCCCCCGGGAGTCCTAACTATGGCTACACCTTC CASSRSPGSPNYGYTF
. . TRBJ1-5 TRBV28 TGTGCCAGCAGCCAAGGGGGAGGGTCCTCCAATCAGCCCCAGCATTTT CASSQGGGSSNQPQHF
. . TRBJ1-4 TRBV10-3 TGTGCCATCAGTGATGTACAGTATGAAAAACTGTTTTTT CAISDVQYEKLFF
. TRBD1 TRBJ2-7 TRBV5-1 TGCGCCAGCAGCTCTCGGACAGGCTCAAGCTCCTACGAGCAGTACTTC CASSSRTGSSSYEQYF